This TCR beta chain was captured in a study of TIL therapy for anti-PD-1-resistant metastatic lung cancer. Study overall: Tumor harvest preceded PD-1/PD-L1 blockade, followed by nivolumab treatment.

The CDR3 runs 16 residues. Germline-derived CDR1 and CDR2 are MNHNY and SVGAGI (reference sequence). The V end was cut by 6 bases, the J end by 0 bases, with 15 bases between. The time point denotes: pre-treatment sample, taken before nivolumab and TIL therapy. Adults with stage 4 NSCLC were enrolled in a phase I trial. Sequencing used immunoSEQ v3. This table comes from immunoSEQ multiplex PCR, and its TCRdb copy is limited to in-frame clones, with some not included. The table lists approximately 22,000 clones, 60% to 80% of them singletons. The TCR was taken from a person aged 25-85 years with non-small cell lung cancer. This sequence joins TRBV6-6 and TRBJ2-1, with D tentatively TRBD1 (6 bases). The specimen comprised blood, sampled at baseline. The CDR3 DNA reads TGTGCCAGCAGCGCTCAGGGGCCGAGCTCCTACAATGAGCAGTTCTTC. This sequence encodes CASSAQGPSSYNEQFF.